Reported below is one T cell receptor (beta chain). The antigen is not known. The data were taken from a study of long-term antiretroviral therapy in people with HIV. Study-wide findings and caveats: Pre-ART clonal expansions dominated every time point's repertoire. HIV repertoires spanned tighter CDR3 length ranges than controls did.

Per the germline V gene, CDR1 is MDHEN and CDR2 is SYDVKM. The CDR3 totals 9 residues. V lost 8 bases and J lost 8, with 6 bases in between. Survey-level resolution applied to immunoSEQ assay v3.0. TCRdb keeps only in-frame clones here, not all; method: immunoSEQ multiplex PCR. The sample records tens of thousands of clones, around 79% being singletons. The sequenced sample was unsorted PBMCs, obtained 0.3 years after starting antiretroviral therapy. The chain recombines TRBV28 with TRBJ1-2; tentative D call: TRBD1 (6 bases). The sequence was collected from a man aged 45 to 65 with HIV. In DNA form, the CDR3 reads TGTGCCAGCGGACAGGGCTACACCTTC. This encodes CASGQGYTF.